A selection of T cell receptor beta chains follows, all from one sample in a study of T cells in Graves' hyperthyroidism and ophthalmopathy. One entry per CDR3 protein, called by TCRdb with MiXCR from the multiplex PCR reads. The sample includes around 580,000 distinct CDR3 sequences, roughly 50% of them seen just once. The sequenced sample was peripheral blood or thyroid tissue (not recorded which). The receptors were sampled from a woman aged 18-30 years with Graves' hyperthyroidism. CDR3s include the opening cysteine and the closing phenylalanine or tryptophan. A D gene is named only where the DNA matches it firmly. Some rows mark clone size as missing; the rest say once, few, many or name a class of expanded clone.

D gene	V gene	clone size	CDR3 length	J gene	CDR3 DNA	CDR3 protein
.	TRBV5-1	.	20	TRBJ2-7	TGCGCCAGCAGCTTTCTACCGGGACAGTCCGGCGGGGACAGAGCCTACGAGCAGTACTTC	CASSFLPGQSGGDRAYEQYF
.	TRBV20-1	many	11	TRBJ2-5	TGCAGTGCTAGATTCTGGGAGACCCAGTACTTC	CSARFWETQYF
.	TRBV7-2	few	11	TRBJ2-1	TGTGCCAGCAGCTTTGGGGGTGAGCAGTTCTTC	CASSFGGEQFF
.	TRBV18	.	15	TRBJ1-5	TGTGCCAGCTCTCCCAGGGACAATGCAGGCCAGCCCCAGCATTTT	CASSPRDNAGQPQHF
TRBD1	TRBV24-1	once	14	TRBJ1-5	TGTGCCACCAGTGAGCCCAGGGGGCATCAGCCCCAGCATTTT	CATSEPRGHQPQHF
TRBD2	TRBV7-9	.	18	TRBJ2-1	TGTGCCAGCAGCCAACCCGGGAGGGGAGGGCCATCCTACAATGAGCAGTTCTTC	CASSQPGRGGPSYNEQFF
.	TRBV24-1	many	12	TRBJ2-7	TGTGCCACCATTCAGGGCGACTACGAGCAGTACTTC	CATIQGDYEQYF
.	TRBV7-3	many	15	TRBJ2-5	TGTGCCAGCAGCTTAAAAAGAGGTGGGGGAGAGACCCAGTACTTC	CASSLKRGGGETQYF
.	TRBV25-1	many	15	TRBJ1-5	TGTGCCAGCAGTTTACCCGGCGAGGGCAATCAGCCCCAGCATTTT	CASSLPGEGNQPQHF
.	TRBV7-2	.	15	TRBJ1-1	TGTGCCAGCAGGTACCGGGGATATTGGGACACTGAAGCTTTCTTT	CASRYRGYWDTEAFF
TRBD1	TRBV20-1	many	17	TRBJ1-1	TGCAGTGCTAGAGACGCGACAGGGGTCTCGATAAACACTGAAGCTTTCTTT	CSARDATGVSINTEAFF
.	TRBV19	many	13	TRBJ1-2	TGTGCCAGTAGTATAGGCAGTTCCTATGGCTACACCTTC	CASSIGSSYGYTF
TRBD1	TRBV6-5	.	16	TRBJ1-5	TGTGCCAGCAGTTTATCGACAGGGGTGAGCAATCAGCCCCAGCATTTT	CASSLSTGVSNQPQHF
.	TRBV5-5	many	15	TRBJ1-5	TGTGCCAGCAGCTTGGTATGGGGTAGCAATCAGCCCCAGCATTTT	CASSLVWGSNQPQHF
.	TRBV9	.	16	TRBJ2-3	TGTGCCAGCAGCCAAGTCTGGGACCTTAGCACAGATACGCAGTATTTT	CASSQVWDLSTDTQYF
.	TRBV20-1	.	14	TRBJ2-1	TGCAGTGCCCCGGACAGCCGTTCCTACAATGAGCAGTTCTTC	CSAPDSRSYNEQFF
TRBD1	TRBV24-1	.	14	TRBJ2-2	TGTGCCACTACACCGGGACAGGTGGCCGGGGAGCTGTTTTTT	CATTPGQVAGELFF
TRBD1	TRBV12-3/TRBV12-4	many	16	TRBJ2-2	TGTGCCAGCAGTTTAGGAGGGACAGCGAACACCGGGGAGCTGTTTTTT	CASSLGGTANTGELFF
.	TRBV12-3/TRBV12-4	.	11	TRBJ2-5	TGTGCCACCGGCGACACCGAGACCCAGTACTTC	CATGDTETQYF
.	TRBV20-1	many	17	TRBJ1-2	TGCAGTGCTAGACCGTGGGATGTACGGGCGTCTAACTATGGCTACACCTTC	CSARPWDVRASNYGYTF
.	TRBV7-9	many	13	TRBJ2-2	TGTGCCAGCAGCTTTGGGCCACCGGGGGAGCTGTTTTTT	CASSFGPPGELFF
.	TRBV29-1	few	13	TRBJ1-1	TGCAGCTTTCAGGGGCGTGGGGACACTGAAGCTTTCTTT	CSFQGRGDTEAFF
TRBD1	TRBV7-9	many	14	TRBJ2-7	TGTGCCAGCAGTGGGACAGGGGTCTTCTACGAGCAGTACTTC	CASSGTGVFYEQYF
TRBD1	TRBV30	.	13	TRBJ1-2	TGTGCCTGGGGGACAGTGACTAACTATGGCTACACCTTC	CAWGTVTNYGYTF
.	TRBV9	many	14	TRBJ2-5	TGTGCCAGCCAGAGGGGAGGGGGCCAAGAGACCCAGTACTTC	CASQRGGGQETQYF
.	TRBV20-1	.	15	TRBJ1-3	TGCAGTGCCGCGGGACCATCGACAGTTGGAAACACCATATATTTT	CSAAGPSTVGNTIYF
.	TRBV2	many	13	TRBJ1-5	TGTGCCAGCAGGGGACAAGGAGTTCAGCCCCAGCATTTT	CASRGQGVQPQHF
.	TRBV7-2	.	16	TRBJ1-5	TGTGCCAGCAGCGCCGGGCGGGGATTGGGCAATCAGCCCCAGCATTTT	CASSAGRGLGNQPQHF
TRBD1	TRBV7-9	many	15	TRBJ2-2	TGTGCCAGCAGCTCGACAGGGCCGAACACCGGGGAGCTGTTTTTT	CASSSTGPNTGELFF
.	TRBV27	many	15	TRBJ1-5	TGTGCCAGCAGTCTCACGGGGGAAGGTGCGCAGCCCCAGCATTTT	CASSLTGEGAQPQHF
.	TRBV5-1	many	14	TRBJ1-1	TGCGCCAGCAGCTTGGACATCCTGAACACTGAAGCTTTCTTT	CASSLDILNTEAFF
.	TRBV7-9	.	13	TRBJ2-7	TGTGCCAGCAGACACGTCAGGGGGGACGAGCAGTACTTC	CASRHVRGDEQYF
TRBD2	TRBV10-3	.	16	TRBJ2-7	TGTGCCATCAGGACTAGCGGGAGCTCCTACGACAGGGGCTTGTACTTC	CAIRTSGSSYDRGLYF
TRBD1	TRBV4-1	.	16	TRBJ2-7	TGCGCCAGCAGCCGCTTACCGGGACAGTTTCGGGACGAGCAGTACTTC	CASSRLPGQFRDEQYF
.	TRBV12-3/TRBV12-4	many	16	TRBJ2-5	TGTGCCAGCAACGGGGCCCCTACCAAGACACAAGAGACCCAGTACTTC	CASNGAPTKTQETQYF
.	TRBV24-1	.	15	TRBJ1-1	TGTGCCACCAGTGACCTCGGGAGGAGTGGCACTGAAGCTTTCTTT	CATSDLGRSGTEAFF
TRBD2	TRBV24-1	.	16	TRBJ2-7	TGTGCCACCAGTGATTTGGCTAGCGGGAGGGACTACGAGCAGTACTTC	CATSDLASGRDYEQYF
.	TRBV9	few	15	TRBJ1-2	TGTGCCAGCAGCGTAGGGGGAGTTAGGGACTATGGCTACACCTTC	CASSVGGVRDYGYTF
.	TRBV7-3	.	15	TRBJ2-3	TGTGCCAGCAGCGGATCCGGGTCCAGGGGAGATACGCAGTATTTT	CASSGSGSRGDTQYF
TRBD1	TRBV3-1	many	12	TRBJ2-7	TGTGCCAGCAGCCCTGGACAGGACGAGCAGTACTTC	CASSPGQDEQYF
.	TRBV5-1	.	15	TRBJ2-2	TGCGCCAGCAGCCTCACGGGAGCGAACACCGGGGAGCTGTTTTTT	CASSLTGANTGELFF
TRBD2	TRBV10-3	.	17	TRBJ2-7	TGTGCCATCATGTCGGGGCTAGCGGGAGGGCCGGGTTACGAGCAGTACTTC	CAIMSGLAGGPGYEQYF
TRBD2	TRBV5-1	few	16	TRBJ2-5	TGCGCCAGCAGCTTCTCCGGGACTAGCGGTAAAGAGACCCAGTACTTC	CASSFSGTSGKETQYF
TRBD2	TRBV20-1	few	15	TRBJ2-3	TGCAGTGCTGGGACTAGCGGGAGGACCACAGATACGCAGTATTTT	CSAGTSGRTTDTQYF
TRBD1	TRBV7-9	many	18	TRBJ2-6	TGTGCCAGCATCCTCGGAGGACAGGGGGCTTCAGGGGCCAACGTCCTGACTTTC	CASILGGQGASGANVLTF
.	TRBV7-2	once	15	TRBJ1-6	TGTGCCAGCAGTTCGGGACTAGCGGGGACTTCACCCCTCCACTTT	CASSSGLAGTSPLHF
.	TRBV6-6	.	14	TRBJ1-5	TGTGCCGGCCTGGAGGGGCAGGGAAGTCAGCCCCGGCATTTT	CAGLEGQGSQPRHF
TRBD2	TRBV20-1	many	15	TRBJ2-5	TGCAGTGCTATATCAGCGGGAGGGCTCCAAGAGACCCAGTACTTC	CSAISAGGLQETQYF
.	TRBV2	many	13	TRBJ1-5	TGTGCCAGCAGTGTCTCCCCCCCCCAGCCCCAGCATTTT	CASSVSPPQPQHF
.	TRBV20-1	many	12	TRBJ1-5	TGCAGTGCGGGAGATAGCAATCAGCCCCAGCATTTT	CSAGDSNQPQHF
.	TRBV5-8	many	13	TRBJ2-7	TGTGCCAGCAGCTTGACCATCAACTACGAGCAGTACTTC	CASSLTINYEQYF
.	TRBV29-1	.	17	TRBJ2-4	TGCAGCGTTGAAGACACGATGAGAGCGGCCGCCAAAAACATTCAGTACTTC	CSVEDTMRAAAKNIQYF
TRBD1	TRBV11-1	.	16	TRBJ1-3	TGTGCCAGCAGCTTGACAGGGCTGAACACTGGAAACACCATATATTTT	CASSLTGLNTGNTIYF
.	TRBV12-3/TRBV12-4	.	13	TRBJ1-4	TGTGCCAGCGACGGGGGCAGGGATGAAAAACTGTTTTTT	CASDGGRDEKLFF
.	TRBV7-9	.	13	TRBJ2-6	TGTGCCAGCAGCCCCCGGGGAGTCAACGTCCTGACTTTC	CASSPRGVNVLTF
.	TRBV7-8	.	15	TRBJ2-5	TGTGCCAGCAGCACTTTTAGTGAGAGCAATCAGCCCCAGTACTTC	CASSTFSESNQPQYF
.	TRBV5-1	few	13	TRBJ2-1	TGCGCCAGCAGCTTGGGGGTGCGGAATGAGCAGTTCTTC	CASSLGVRNEQFF
.	TRBV15	.	16	TRBJ1-1	TGTGCCACCAGCAGATCAGGGACGGTGATGAACACTGAAGCTTTCTTT	CATSRSGTVMNTEAFF